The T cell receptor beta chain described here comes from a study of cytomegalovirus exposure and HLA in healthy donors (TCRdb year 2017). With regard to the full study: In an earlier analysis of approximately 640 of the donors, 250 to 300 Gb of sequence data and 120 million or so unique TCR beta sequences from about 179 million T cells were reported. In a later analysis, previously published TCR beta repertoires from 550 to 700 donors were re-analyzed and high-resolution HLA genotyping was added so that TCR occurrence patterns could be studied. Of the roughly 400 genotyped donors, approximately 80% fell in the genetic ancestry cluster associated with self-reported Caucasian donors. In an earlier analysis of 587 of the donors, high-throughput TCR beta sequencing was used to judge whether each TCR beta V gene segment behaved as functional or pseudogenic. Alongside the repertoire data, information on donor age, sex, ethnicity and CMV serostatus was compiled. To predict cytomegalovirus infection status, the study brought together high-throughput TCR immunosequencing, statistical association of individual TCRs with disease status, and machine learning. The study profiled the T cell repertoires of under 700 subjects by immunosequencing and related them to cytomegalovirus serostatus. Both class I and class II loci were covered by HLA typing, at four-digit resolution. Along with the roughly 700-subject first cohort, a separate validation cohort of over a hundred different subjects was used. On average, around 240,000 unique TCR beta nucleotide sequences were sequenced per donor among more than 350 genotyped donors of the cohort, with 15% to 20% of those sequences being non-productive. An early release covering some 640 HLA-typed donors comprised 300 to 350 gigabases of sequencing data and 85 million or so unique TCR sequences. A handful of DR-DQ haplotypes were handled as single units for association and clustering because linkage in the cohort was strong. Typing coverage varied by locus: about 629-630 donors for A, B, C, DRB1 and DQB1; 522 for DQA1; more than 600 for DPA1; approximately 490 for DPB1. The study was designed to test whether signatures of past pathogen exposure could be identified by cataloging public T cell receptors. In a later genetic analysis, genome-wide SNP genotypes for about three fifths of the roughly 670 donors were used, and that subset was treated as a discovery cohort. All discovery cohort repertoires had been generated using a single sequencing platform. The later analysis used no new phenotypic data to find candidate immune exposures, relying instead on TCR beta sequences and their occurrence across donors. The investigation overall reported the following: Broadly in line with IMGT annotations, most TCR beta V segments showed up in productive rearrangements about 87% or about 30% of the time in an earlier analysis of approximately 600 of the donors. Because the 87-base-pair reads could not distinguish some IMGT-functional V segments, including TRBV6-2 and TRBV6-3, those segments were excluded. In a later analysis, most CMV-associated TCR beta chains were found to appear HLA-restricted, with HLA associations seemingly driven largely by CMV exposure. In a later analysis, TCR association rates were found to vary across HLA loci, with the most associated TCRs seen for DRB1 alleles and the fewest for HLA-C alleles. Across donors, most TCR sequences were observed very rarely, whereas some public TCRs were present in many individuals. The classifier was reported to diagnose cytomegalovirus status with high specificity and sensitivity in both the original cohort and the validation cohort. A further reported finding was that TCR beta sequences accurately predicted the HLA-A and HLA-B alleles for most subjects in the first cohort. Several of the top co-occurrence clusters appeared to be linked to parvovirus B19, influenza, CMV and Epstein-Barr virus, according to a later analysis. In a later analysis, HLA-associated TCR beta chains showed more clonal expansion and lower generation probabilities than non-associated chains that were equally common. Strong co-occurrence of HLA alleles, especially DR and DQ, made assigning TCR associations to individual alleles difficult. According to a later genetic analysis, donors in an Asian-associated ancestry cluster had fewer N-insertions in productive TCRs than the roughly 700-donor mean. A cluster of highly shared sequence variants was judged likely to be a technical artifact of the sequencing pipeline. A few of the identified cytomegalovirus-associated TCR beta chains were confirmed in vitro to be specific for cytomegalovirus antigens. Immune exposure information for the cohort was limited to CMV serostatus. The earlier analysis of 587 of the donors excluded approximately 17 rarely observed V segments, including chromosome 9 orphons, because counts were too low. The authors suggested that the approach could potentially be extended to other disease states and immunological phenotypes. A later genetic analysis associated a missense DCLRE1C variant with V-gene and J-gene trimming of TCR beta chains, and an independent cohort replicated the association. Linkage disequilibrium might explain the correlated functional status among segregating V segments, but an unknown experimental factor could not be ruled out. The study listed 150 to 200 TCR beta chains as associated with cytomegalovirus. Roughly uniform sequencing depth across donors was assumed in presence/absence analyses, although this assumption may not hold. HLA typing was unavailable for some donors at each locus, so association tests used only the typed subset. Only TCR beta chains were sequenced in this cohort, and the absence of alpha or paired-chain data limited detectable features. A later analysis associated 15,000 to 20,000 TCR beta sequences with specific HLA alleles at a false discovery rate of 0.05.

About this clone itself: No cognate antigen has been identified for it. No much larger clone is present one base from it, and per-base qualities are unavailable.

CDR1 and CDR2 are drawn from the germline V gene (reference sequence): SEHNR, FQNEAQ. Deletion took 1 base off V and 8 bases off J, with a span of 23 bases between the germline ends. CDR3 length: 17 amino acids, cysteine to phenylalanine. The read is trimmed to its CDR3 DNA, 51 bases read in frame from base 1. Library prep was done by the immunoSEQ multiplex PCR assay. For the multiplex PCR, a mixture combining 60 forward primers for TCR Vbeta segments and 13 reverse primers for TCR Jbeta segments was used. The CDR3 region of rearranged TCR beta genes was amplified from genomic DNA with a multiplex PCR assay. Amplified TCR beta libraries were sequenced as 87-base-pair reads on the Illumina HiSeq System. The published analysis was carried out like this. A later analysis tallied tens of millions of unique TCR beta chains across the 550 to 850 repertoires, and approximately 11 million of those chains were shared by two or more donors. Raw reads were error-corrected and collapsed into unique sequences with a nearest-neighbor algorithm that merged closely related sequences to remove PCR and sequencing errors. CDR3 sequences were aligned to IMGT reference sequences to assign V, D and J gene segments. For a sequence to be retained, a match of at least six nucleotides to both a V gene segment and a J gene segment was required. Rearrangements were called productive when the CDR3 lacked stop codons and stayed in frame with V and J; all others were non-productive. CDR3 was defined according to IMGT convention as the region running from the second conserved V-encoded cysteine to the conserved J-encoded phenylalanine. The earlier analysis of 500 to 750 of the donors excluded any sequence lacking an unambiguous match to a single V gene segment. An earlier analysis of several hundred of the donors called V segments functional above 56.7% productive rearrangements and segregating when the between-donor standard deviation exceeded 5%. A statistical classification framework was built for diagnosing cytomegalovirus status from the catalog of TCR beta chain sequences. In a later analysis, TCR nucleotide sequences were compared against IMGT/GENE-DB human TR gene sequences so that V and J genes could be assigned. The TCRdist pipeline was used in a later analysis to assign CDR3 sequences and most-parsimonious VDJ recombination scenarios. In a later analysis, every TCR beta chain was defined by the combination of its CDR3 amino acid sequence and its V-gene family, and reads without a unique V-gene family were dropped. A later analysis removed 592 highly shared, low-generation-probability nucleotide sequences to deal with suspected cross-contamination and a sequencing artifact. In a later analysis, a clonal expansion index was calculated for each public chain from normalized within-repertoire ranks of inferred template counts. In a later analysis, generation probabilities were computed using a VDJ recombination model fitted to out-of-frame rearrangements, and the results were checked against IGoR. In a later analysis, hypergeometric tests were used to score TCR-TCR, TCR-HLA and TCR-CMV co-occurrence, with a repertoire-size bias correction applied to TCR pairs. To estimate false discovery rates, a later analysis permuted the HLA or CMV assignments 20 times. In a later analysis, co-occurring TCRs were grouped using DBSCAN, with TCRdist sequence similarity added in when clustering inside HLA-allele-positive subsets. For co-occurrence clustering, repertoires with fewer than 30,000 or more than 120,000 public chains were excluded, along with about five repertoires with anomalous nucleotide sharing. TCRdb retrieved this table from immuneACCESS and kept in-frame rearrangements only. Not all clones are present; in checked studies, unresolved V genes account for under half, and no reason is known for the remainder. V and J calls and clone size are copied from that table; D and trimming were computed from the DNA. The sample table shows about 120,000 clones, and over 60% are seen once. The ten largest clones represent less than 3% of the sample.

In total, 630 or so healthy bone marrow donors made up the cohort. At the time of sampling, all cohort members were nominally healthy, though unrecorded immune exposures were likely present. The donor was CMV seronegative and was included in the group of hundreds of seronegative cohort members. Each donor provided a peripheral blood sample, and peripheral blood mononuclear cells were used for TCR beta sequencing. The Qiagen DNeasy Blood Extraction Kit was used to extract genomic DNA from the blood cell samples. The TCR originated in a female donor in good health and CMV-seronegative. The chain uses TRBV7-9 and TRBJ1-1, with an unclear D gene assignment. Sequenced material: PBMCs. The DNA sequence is TGTGCCAGCAGCTTAGGGAGAGAGAGGGCCGAAAAAAGCGAAGCTTTCTTT. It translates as CASSLGRERAEKSEAFF. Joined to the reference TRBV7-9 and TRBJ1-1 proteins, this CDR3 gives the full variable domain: DTGVSQNPRHKITKRGQNVTFRCDPISEHNRLYWYRQTLGQGPEFLTYFQNEAQLEKSRLLSDRFSAERPKGSFSTLEIQRTEQGDSAMYLCASSLGRERAEKSEAFFGQGTRLTVV.